Following are 28 T cell receptor beta chains from one sample sequenced in a study of blood T cell repertoires in COVID-19. Data came from immunoSEQ multiplex PCR; TCRdb stores just in-frame clones and leaves some out. The sample shows 75,000 to 100,000 clones, 70% to 90% of them seen only once. Material: peripheral blood. The receptors were sampled from a man aged 65 to 79 with acute or convalescent COVID-19.

The V gene is TRBV7-9, the J gene TRBJ1-4; D unresolved. This CDR3 has 13 residues. The V gene lost 5 bases and the J gene lost 4 bases, with 8 bases spanning the gap. Germline CDR1 is SEHNR and CDR2 is FQNEAQ (reference sequence). This chain's CDR3 is CASSPGSNEKLFF. The CDR3 DNA reads as TGTGCCAGCAGCCCGGGAAGTAATGAAAAACTGTTTTTT.

This clone was counted only a few times. The chain is built from TRBV7-2 and TRBJ2-7; D unclear. The V gene lost 1 base and the J gene lost 3 bases, with 7 bases spanning the gap. Germline assignment: CDR1 SGHTA and CDR2 FQGNSA. This CDR3 spans 13 amino acids. Here the CDR3 reads CASSLGHIYEQYV. CDR3 in DNA: TGTGCCAGCAGCTTAGGACACATCTACGAGCAGTACGTC.

The chain couples TRBV19 to TRBJ1-6; TRBD1 is a possible D gene (6 bases). V lost 11 bases, J lost 13 bases, and 27 bases lay in between. Germline CDR1 LNHDA, CDR2 SQIVND (reference sequence). CDR3 length: 15 amino acids. CDR3 DNA: TGTGCCTCGAGAGAGGGGGACGGCACTTTGTGGCCCCTCCACTTT. Translated: CASREGDGTLWPLHF.

This clone was found once. CDR3: CASSNRPGVNYGYTF. CDR3 coding DNA: TGTGCCAGTAGTAATCGTCCGGGAGTCAACTATGGCTACACCTTC. V usage is TRBV19 and J usage is TRBJ1-2; unclear D gene. This CDR3 region has 15 residues. V shed 4 bases and J shed 2 bases, with 14 bases lying between them. In germline, CDR1 is LNHDA, CDR2 SQIVND (reference sequence). The full variable domain, with the rest looked up from reference TRBV19 and TRBJ1-2, is DGGITQSPKYLFRKEGQNVTLSCEQNLNHDAMYWYRQDPGQGLRLIYYSQIVNDFQKGDIAEGYSVSREKKESFPLTVTSAQKNPTAFYLCASSNRPGVNYGYTFGSGTRLTVV.

The chain employs TRBV25-1 and TRBJ1-6; TRBD1 matches 9 bases. The V gene end was trimmed by 4 bases and the J gene end by 7 bases; junction bases not matched to a gene: 5. CDR1 and CDR2 (germline): MGHDK, SYGVNS. The CDR3 has 15 amino acids. Written as DNA, the CDR3 is TGTGCCAGCAGTGCTCGGACAGGGGTGAATTCACCCCTCCACTTT. It yields the protein CASSARTGVNSPLHF.

The chain has TRBV5-1 and TRBJ1-2; tentatively, D is TRBD1 (6 bases). Germline V gene sequence: CDR1 SGHRS, CDR2 YFSETQ. The CDR3 extends over 14 amino acids. V was trimmed by 4 bases and J by 4 bases, leaving 14 bases between them. The CDR3: CASSEQGGGYGYTF. CDR3 in DNA: TGCGCCAGCAGCGAACAGGGCGGCGGCTATGGCTACACCTTC.

The chain carries TRBV7-9 and TRBJ2-3; 8 bases agree with TRBD1. The ends lost 11 bases at V and 2 bases at J; junction bases unmatched: 9. Germline lookup yields CDR1 SEHNR and CDR2 FQNEAQ (reference sequence). This CDR3 has 14 residues. The chain's CDR3 is CAGGDRHPTDTQYF. CDR3 bases: TGTGCCGGTGGGGACAGGCACCCCACAGATACGCAGTATTTT.

This clone was seen only a few times. The V call is TRBV3-1 (or the pseudogene TRBV3-2), the J call TRBJ2-6; D is unclear. CDR1 is LGHDT and CDR2 is YNNKEL in the germline V gene (reference sequence). The CDR3 is 17 residues long. V lost 0 bases and J 0 bases, leaving 9 bases between the germline ends. In DNA, the CDR3 is TGTGCCAGCAGCCAAGATGGTAGCCCCTCTGGGGCCAACGTCCTGACTTTC. Amino acid sequence: CASSQDGSPSGANVLTF.

A single count supports this clone. The DNA for the CDR3 is TGTGCCAGCAGTTTATCGACAGGGTGGGCAGATACGCAGTATTTT. Translation gives CASSLSTGWADTQYF. The chain recombines TRBV28 with TRBJ2-3, with 7 bases fitting TRBD1. The CDR3 extends over 15 amino acids. Germline CDR1 is MDHEN and CDR2 is SYDVKM. The junction had 5 bases not matched to a gene; V was cut back by 1 base and J by 4 bases.

The chain links TRBV9 to TRBJ2-2, with a weak D call TRBD2 (5 bases). In germline, CDR1 is SGDLS, CDR2 YYNGEE. The V end was cut by 0 bases, the J end by 4 bases, with 13 bases between. The CDR3 is made up of 16 amino acids. CDR3 bases: TGTGCCAGCAGCGTAGCTGGGGAGCTCACCACCGGGGAGCTGTTTTTT. It translates to CASSVAGELTTGELFF.

V gene TRBV27 combines with J gene TRBJ2-7; 10 nucleotides match TRBD1. The germline V gene has CDR1 MNHEY and CDR2 SMNVEV (reference sequence). This CDR3 is built from 16 residues. V shed 3 bases, J shed 3 bases, and the junction held 8 bases outside the gene matches. CDR3 DNA: TGTGCCAGCAGTTTGCAGGCGGGACAGGGGTACTACGAGCAGTACTTC. The encoded protein is CASSLQAGQGYYEQYF.

In its sample, this clone was seen once. The gene calls are TRBV29-1 and TRBJ1-3; possible D gene TRBD1, 6 bases. Trimming removed 7 bases from V and 0 bases from J, with 10 bases in between. The CDR3 runs 13 residues. Germline V gives CDR1 SQVTM, CDR2 ANQGSEA. The CDR3 DNA sequence: TGCAGCGCACAGGGATTCTCTGGAAACACCATATATTTT. Translated: CSAQGFSGNTIYF.

This clone was observed a few times. The chain joins TRBV7-2 to TRBJ2-1; D gene uncertain. Germline CDR1 SGHTA, CDR2 FQGNSA. V lost 3 bases and J lost 4, with 7 bases in between. The CDR3 is 13 amino acids. The CDR3 nucleotides read TGTGCCAGCAGCTTTAGTCTTTACAATGAGCAGTTCTTC. Protein: CASSFSLYNEQFF.

The chain combines TRBV30 with TRBJ1-5, with D tentatively TRBD1 (5 bases). Trimming removed 0 bases from V and 4 bases from J, with 16 bases in between. Germline V lookup: CDR1 GTSNPN, CDR2 SVGIG (reference sequence). The length of the CDR3 is 16 residues. CDR3 sequence reads: CAWSVSVPGPNQPQHF. CDR3 in DNA: TGTGCCTGGAGTGTATCCGTCCCAGGGCCAAATCAGCCCCAGCATTTT.

The chain employs TRBV6-4 and TRBJ2-3; D is perhaps TRBD1 (6 bases). The CDR3 sequence is 16 residues long. V gave up 2 bases and J gave up 4 bases, with 16 bases separating them. Germline CDR1 and CDR2: MRHNA and SNTAGT. In nucleotides, the CDR3 is TGTGCCAGCAGTGACGGACCTGACAAGGGGGCAGATACGCAGTATTTT. It translates to CASSDGPDKGADTQYF.

The chain has TRBV7-7 and TRBJ2-5; D perhaps matches TRBD2 (6 bases). CDR3 length: 15 amino acids. Germline V gene lookup returns CDR1 SSHAT and CDR2 FNYEAQ (reference sequence). Trimming shortened V by 5 bases and J by 4 bases, and 17 bases separated the two germline ends. CDR3 amino acids: CASSPQGLSTETQYF. The CDR3 DNA is TGTGCCAGCAGCCCTCAAGGACTATCTACAGAGACCCAGTACTTC.

The V call is TRBV5-1, the J call TRBJ2-3; D might be TRBD1 (5 bases). Germline V gene sequence: CDR1 SGHRS, CDR2 YFSETQ. The CDR3 runs to 15 residues. V dropped 0 bases and J dropped 2 bases, with 10 bases sitting between them. CDR3 region: CASSLGWTTTDTQYF. The DNA for the CDR3 is TGCGCCAGCAGCTTGGGATGGACAACCACAGATACGCAGTATTTT. The full variable domain, rest sourced from reference TRBV5-1 and TRBJ2-3, is KAGVTQTPRYLIKTRGQQVTLSCSPISGHRSVSWYQQTPGQGLQFLFEYFSETQRNKGNFPGRFSGRQFSNSRSEMNVSTLELGDSALYLCASSLGWTTTDTQYFGPGTRLTVL.

This clone has only one observation. The J gene is TRBJ2-3, the V gene TRBV10-3, with TRBD1 identical over 10 bases. From germline, CDR1 is ENHRY and CDR2 SYGVKD. This CDR3 comprises 18 residues. J was trimmed by 4 bases and V by 0 bases; bases with no gene match: 10. The DNA for the CDR3 is TGTGCCATCAGTGAGTCGAATAGTCCCGGGACAGGGGCAGATACGCAGTATTTT. Its translation: CAISESNSPGTGADTQYF.

The V gene is TRBV6-5, the J gene TRBJ1-6; D remains unclear. Per the germline V gene, CDR1 is MNHEY and CDR2 is SVGAGI. Trimming took 7 bases from V and 1 from J, leaving 11 bases between them. There are 15 residues in the CDR3. CDR3 bases: TGTGCCAGCAACGGACGGGAATCCTATAATTCACCCCTCCACTTT. Translated, it gives CASNGRESYNSPLHF.

The chain links TRBV4-1 to TRBJ2-2; 7 bases map to TRBD1. Germline V gene lookup returns CDR1 MGHRA and CDR2 YSYEKL. Trimming removed 4 bases from V and 1 base from J; junction bases left unmatched: 9. The CDR3 covers 17 residues. DNA for the CDR3: TGCGCCAGCAGCCTCCCACCCGGGACAGTGAACACCGGGGAGCTGTTTTTT. Protein product: CASSLPPGTVNTGELFF.

V and J are TRBV5-4 and TRBJ2-1; 10 nucleotides agree with TRBD1. Per the germline V gene, CDR1 is SGHNT and CDR2 is YYREEE (reference sequence). CDR3 length equals 15 residues. J gave up 5 bases and V 5 bases, and 7 bases lay outside the gene matches. This CDR3 is CASRYGTGANNEQFF. The CDR3 DNA sequence: TGTGCCAGCAGGTACGGGACAGGGGCAAACAATGAGCAGTTCTTC.

The chain joins TRBV5-5 to TRBJ1-2; D remains ambiguous. The CDR3 loop spans 15 amino acids. CDR1 is SGHKS, CDR2 YYEKEE, per germline (reference sequence). V lost 0 bases, J lost 7 bases, and 16 bases lay in between. This CDR3 reads CASSLVPGSVLGYTF. The CDR3 region has the DNA TGTGCCAGCAGCTTGGTCCCAGGATCCGTGCTTGGCTACACCTTC.

The genes are TRBV18 and TRBJ2-2; TRBD2 might be the D (6 bases). The CDR3 has 18 residues. V gave up 3 bases and J gave up 0 bases, with 17 bases separating them. CDR1 is KGHSH, CDR2 LQKENI, per germline. This CDR3 reads CASSPLTIGGPNTGELFF. The CDR3 bases are TGTGCCAGCTCACCCCTAACCATCGGGGGACCGAACACCGGGGAGCTGTTTTTT. The variable domain in full, completed from reference TRBV18 and TRBJ2-2, reads NAGVMQNPRHLVRRRGQEARLRCSPMKGHSHVYWYRQLPEEGLKFMVYLQKENIIDESGMPKERFSAEFPKEGPSILRIQQVVRGDSAAYFCASSPLTIGGPNTGELFFGEGSRLTVL.

The chain combines TRBV2 with TRBJ1-6; the match to TRBD1 covers 7 bases. CDR1 SNHLY and CDR2 FYNNEI come from the germline V gene. The CDR3 length is 14 residues. Trimming removed 9 bases from V and 5 bases from J; junction bases left unmatched: 7. The CDR3 sequence: CARSGQPDNSPLHF. The CDR3 coding sequence is TGTGCCAGGTCGGGACAGCCGGATAATTCACCCCTCCACTTT.

The sample holds a few counts of this clone. The rearrangement joins TRBV3-1 (or the pseudogene TRBV3-2) to TRBJ1-6, with D tentatively TRBD1 (6 bases). The germline V and J ends were trimmed by 0 bases and 4 bases, with 13 bases remaining between them. There are 17 residues in the CDR3. CDR1 is LGHDT, CDR2 YNNKEL, per germline (reference sequence). The CDR3 loop is CASSQDIRTAYNSPLHF. CDR3 sequence (DNA): TGTGCCAGCAGCCAAGATATCAGGACAGCTTATAATTCACCCCTCCACTTT.

This clone was recorded once. This may stem from a read error, because a much larger clone lies one nucleotide away. V is TRBV5-1 and J is TRBJ2-7; D is unresolved. CDR3 length: 13 residues. V lost 0 bases and J lost 0, with 4 bases in between. The germline V gene encodes CDR1 SGHRS and CDR2 YFSETQ. Here the CDR3 DNA reads TGCGCCAGCAGCTTGGGGAGCTCCTACGAGCAGTACTTC. It specifies CASSLGSSYEQYF.

The V gene is TRBV4-1, the J gene TRBJ1-1, with TRBD1 matching over 7 bases. Germline V gene lookup returns CDR1 MGHRA and CDR2 YSYEKL. J lost 12 bases, V lost 1 base, and 14 bases had no gene match. The CDR3 contains 15 residues. The CDR3 DNA sequence: TGCGCCAGCAGCCAAGTAGGCGGGGACAGTGGTGAGACTTTCTTT. Protein: CASSQVGGDSGETFF.

This sequence joins TRBV5-6 and TRBJ2-5, with TRBD2 matching 8 bases. This CDR3 region has 14 residues. Looked up from germline, CDR1 is SGHDT and CDR2 is YYEEEE. Unmatched junction bases numbered 14, after V lost 3 bases and J lost 13 bases. The CDR3 protein is CASSSLTLTSALYF. The CDR3, as DNA: TGTGCCAGCAGCTCACTGACTTTGACTAGCGCATTGTACTTC.